The T cell receptor (beta chain) under discussion was sequenced for a study of metastatic and nonmetastatic thyroid tumors. This clone appeared many times. Its antigen is not identified. There were no patients who had received any treatment before thyroid surgery. TCRdb reprocessed the PCR reads via MiXCR. The sample lists about 43,000 clones, about 24% seen once, with 13% to 15% in the top ten. The germline V and J ends were trimmed by 0 bases and 4 bases, with 15 bases remaining between them. The CDR3 sequence is 15 residues long. Germline V gene sequence: CDR1 DFQATT, CDR2 SNEGSKA (reference sequence). Study observations and caveats: Compared with benign nodules, malignant thyroid tumors were reported to have significantly higher TCR beta diversity in both blood and tumor.

The sequencing input was tumor tissue. The TCR was taken from a female donor with papillary thyroid cancer or a benign thyroid nodule (not recorded which). Some clones in this sample may be carry-over from other donors' samples. This sequence joins TRBV20-1 and TRBJ1-2; D might be TRBD1 (6 bases). The CDR3 reads CSARDVGGMGYGYTF. The CDR3 DNA follows: TGCAGTGCTAGAGATGTTGGGGGCATGGGCTATGGCTACACCTTC.